This T cell receptor beta chain is drawn from a study of blood T cell repertoires in COVID-19. Methods used by the authors: Cell counts per sample came from amplifying reference gene primers. Repertoires were generated with immunoSEQ multiplex PCR, while TCRdb's copy carries only in-frame clones and drops some. V, J and clone size are taken as reported in that table, and D and trimming were inferred from the DNA itself. The repertoire holds approximately 450,000 clones, with approximately 90% as singletons. Looked up from germline, CDR1 is SEHNR and CDR2 is FQNEAQ (reference sequence). V shed 6 bases and J shed 0 bases, with 14 bases lying between them. This CDR3 region has 16 residues.

The chain has TRBV7-9 and TRBJ1-4, with D possibly TRBD1 on 6 matching bases. The clonotype originates from a man aged 30 to 39 who had recovered from COVID-19. The sample comprised PBMCs or T cells enriched from blood (not recorded which). The DNA of the CDR3 is TGTGCCAGCAGTGCCGGGACATCCGCAACTAATGAAAAACTGTTTTTT. As protein: CASSAGTSATNEKLFF.